The 21 T cell receptor beta chains in this list originate from one sample, sequenced in a study of post-analysis software for immune sequencing data. Study-wide points: About 5 TRBV segments were more frequent in patients than controls; TRBV5-6, TRBV5-1 and TRBV20-1 belonged to this group.

Incorporated into the TCR beta cDNA libraries were unique molecular identifiers, which served to reduce PCR and sequencing biases. Each CDR3 protein is one row after TCRdb ran MiXCR on the PCR reads. This table has approximately 730,000 distinct CDR3 sequences, 25% to 30% appearing once. Which antigens these TCRs recognize remains unknown. Sample: blood. Receptors originate from a girl between 10 and 17 years old with multiple sclerosis.

This clonotype was counted only a few times. This chain connects TRBV6-2 or TRBV6-3 to TRBJ2-2; D not resolved. The V end lost 4 bases, the J end lost 3 bases, and 6 bases lay between the germline ends. Germline V lookup: CDR1 MNHEY, CDR2 SVGEGT. The CDR3 is 13 amino acids. The CDR3 is CASSFWDTGELFF. The CDR3 DNA sequence: TGTGCCAGCAGTTTTTGGGACACCGGGGAGCTGTTTTTT.

CDR3 in DNA: TGTGCCAGCAGCGTAACACAGGGTCCCTACGAGCAGTACTTC. Its translation: CASSVTQGPYEQYF. The V call is TRBV9, the J call TRBJ2-7, with D possibly matching TRBD1 (6 bases). V lost 1 base and J 2 bases, leaving 10 bases between the germline ends. There are 14 residues in the CDR3. From germline, CDR1 is SGDLS and CDR2 YYNGEE. The full variable domain, completed using reference TRBV9 and TRBJ2-7, is DSGVTQTPKHLITATGQRVTLRCSPRSGDLSVYWYQQSLDQGLQFLIQYYNGEERAKGNILERFSAQQFPDLHSELNLSSLELGDSALYFCASSVTQGPYEQYFGPGTRLTVT.

The chain has TRBV6-1 and TRBJ2-3; tentatively, D is TRBD2 (6 bases). Germline CDR1 and CDR2: MNHNS and SASEGT. This CDR3 has 15 amino acids. The germline V and J ends were trimmed by 3 bases and 4 bases, with 14 bases remaining between them. CDR3 bases: TGTGCCAGCAGTGAGGCGGGGCAAGGGGCAGATACGCAGTATTTT. The encoded protein is CASSEAGQGADTQYF.

The table lists this clonotype with many counts. V gene TRBV6-5 combines with J gene TRBJ1-2; 7 nucleotides line up with TRBD1. Per the germline V gene, CDR1 is MNHEY and CDR2 is SVGAGI. Trimming cost V 6 bases and J 4 bases; bases outside gene matches: 5. The CDR3 covers 13 residues. CDR3 sequence: CASSSGTVYGYTF. DNA for the CDR3: TGTGCCAGCAGCTCCGGGACAGTCTATGGCTACACCTTC.

This clonotype was picked up one time. The chain has TRBV7-2 and TRBJ2-2; 7 bases match TRBD2. This CDR3 contains 16 residues. In germline, CDR1 is SGHTA, CDR2 FQGNSA. Trimming cost V 1 base and J 5 bases; bases outside gene matches: 7. CDR3 amino acids: CASSLGGGRRTGELFF. The DNA for the CDR3 is TGTGCCAGCAGCTTAGGTGGCGGGAGAAGGACCGGGGAGCTGTTTTTT.

A few counts support this clonotype. V and J are TRBV27 and TRBJ2-1; D may correspond to TRBD1 or TRBD2 (5 bases each). V was shortened by 2 bases and J by 12 bases, with 17 bases between the two germline ends. Germline lookup yields CDR1 MNHEY and CDR2 SMNVEV (reference sequence). The CDR3 is made up of 14 amino acids. The CDR3 is CASSLVGPGERQFF. The CDR3, as DNA: TGTGCCAGCAGTTTAGTGGGGCCTGGGGAGAGGCAGTTCTTC.

The chain recombines TRBV7-2 with TRBJ2-3, with 11 nucleotides matching TRBD2. This CDR3 region has 15 residues. V trimming: 4 bases; J trimming: 6 bases; junction bases outside the gene matches: 6. The V gene's germline CDR1 is SGHTA and CDR2 FQGNSA. The DNA of the CDR3 is TGTGCCAGCAGCTCTAGCGGGAGGTCCAGGGATACGCAGTATTTT. Its protein product is CASSSSGRSRDTQYF.

The rearrangement joins TRBV3-1 to TRBJ2-1, with 10 bases identical to TRBD2. The germline gives CDR1 LGHDT, CDR2 YNNKEL (reference sequence). The V and J ends lost 7 bases and 3 bases, in that order; junction bases with no gene match: 6. There are 15 residues in the CDR3. The CDR3 nucleotides are TGTGCCAGCACCCTAGCGGGAGCCCTCTACAATGAGCAGTTCTTC. It encodes CASTLAGALYNEQFF.

CDR3 protein: CASSLPGTSNQPQHF. The DNA for the CDR3 is TGTGCCAGCAGCCTACCGGGAACTAGCAATCAGCCCCAGCATTTT. The chain joins TRBV28 to TRBJ1-5; no reliable D call. The CDR3 has 15 amino acids. Germline V gene sequence: CDR1 MDHEN, CDR2 SYDVKM. With 6 bases removed from V and 0 bases from J, the gap between germline ends came to 12 bases. The full variable domain, rest sourced from reference TRBV28 and TRBJ1-5, is DVKVTQSSRYLVKRTGEKVFLECVQDMDHENMFWYRQDPGLGLRLIYFSYDVKMKEKGDIPEGYSVSREKKERFSLILESASTNQTSMYLCASSLPGTSNQPQHFGDGTRLSIL.

For this clonotype: Just one base apart from a much larger clone, this may be a read error. The genes are TRBV6-6 and TRBJ2-5; 13 bases agree with TRBD2. Losses at the gene ends were 5 bases for V and 4 bases for J; bases not matched to a gene: 7. The CDR3 consists of 16 residues. CDR1 is MNHNY and CDR2 is SVGAGI in the germline V gene (reference sequence). CDR3 amino acids: CASSLGLAGDLETQYF. For the CDR3, the DNA is TGTGCCAGCAGTCTTGGACTAGCGGGGGACCTAGAGACCCAGTACTTC.

This clonotype turned up a few times. This chain uses TRBV5-1 with TRBJ1-2; no firm D call. The V gene's germline CDR1 is SGHRS and CDR2 YFSETQ. Trimming left V 0 bases short and J 7 bases short, with 19 bases between. This CDR3 is built from 16 residues. The CDR3 protein is CASSLASAQRLGGYTF. As DNA, the CDR3 is TGCGCCAGCAGCTTGGCGTCAGCCCAACGTCTGGGTGGCTACACCTTC.

This rearrangement joins TRBV20-1 to TRBJ2-1, with a possible D match to TRBD1 (5 bases). The germline V gene has CDR1 DFQATT and CDR2 SNEGSKA (reference sequence). The CDR3 extends over 13 amino acids. CDR3 loop: CSTRRVSYNEQFF. The CDR3 DNA follows: TGCAGCACGCGCAGGGTCTCCTACAATGAGCAGTTCTTC.

This clonotype was counted ten times or more. The J gene is TRBJ2-5, the V gene TRBV20-1; no definite D call. Germline V gives CDR1 DFQATT, CDR2 SNEGSKA (reference sequence). The CDR3 extends over 11 amino acids. The ends were cut back, 5 bases at V and 3 bases at J, with 7 bases in the middle. CDR3 nucleotide sequence: TGCAGTGCTGAGATAGAAGAGACCCAGTACTTC. Amino acid sequence: CSAEIEETQYF.

This clonotype showed up just a few times. The V and J genes are TRBV20-1 and TRBJ1-1; D gene uncertain. The CDR3 has 13 residues. Germline V CDR1 and CDR2: DFQATT, SNEGSKA (reference sequence). The V and J ends lost 0 bases and 5 bases respectively, with 10 bases between them. The CDR3 DNA is TGCAGTGCTAGAGATCCCCGTCCAACTGAAGCTTTCTTT. It specifies CSARDPRPTEAFF.

V usage is TRBV6-6 and J usage is TRBJ2-1; 12 bases are shared with TRBD2. The CDR3 sequence is 15 residues long. Germline V CDR1 and CDR2: MNHNY, SVGAGI (reference sequence). Trimming removed 3 bases from V and 9 bases from J; junction bases left unmatched: 6. This chain's CDR3 is CASSYRLAGGGEQFF. The CDR3 DNA follows: TGTGCCAGCAGTTATCGGCTAGCGGGAGGGGGTGAGCAGTTCTTC.

Only a few counts were recorded for this clonotype. The chain is built from TRBV7-2 and TRBJ2-5; D is unclear. V was trimmed by 5 bases and J by 5 bases, leaving 9 bases between them. CDR3 length: 12 residues. Germline V gene sequence: CDR1 SGHTA, CDR2 FQGNSA. The CDR3 loop reads CASSRPTETQYF. The CDR3 region has the DNA TGTGCCAGCAGCCGACCGACGGAGACCCAGTACTTC.

This clonotype has ten or more counts. The genes are TRBV29-1 and TRBJ2-5; possibly TRBD1 or TRBD2 for D (5 bases each). V lost 8 bases and J lost 5, with 18 bases in between. Germline CDR1 and CDR2: SQVTM and ANQGSEA. CDR3 length equals 13 residues. CDR3 region: CSFRWGIGETQYF. CDR3 bases: TGCAGCTTCAGGTGGGGGATCGGGGAGACCCAGTACTTC.

This clonotype showed up just a few times. The chain couples TRBV13 to TRBJ1-1; maybe TRBD1 (5 bases). The germline V and J ends were trimmed by 0 bases and 1 base, with 12 bases remaining between them. Germline assignment: CDR1 PRHDT and CDR2 FYEKMQ (reference sequence). The CDR3 loop spans 16 amino acids. CDR3 residues: CASSLGPGRGNTEAFF. CDR3 nucleotides: TGTGCCAGCAGCTTAGGCCCAGGGCGGGGGAACACTGAAGCTTTCTTT.

This clonotype was seen more than once but under ten times. The chain uses TRBV28 and TRBJ2-1; tentative D call: TRBD2 (6 bases). The CDR3 runs to 14 residues. The V end was cut by 1 base, the J end by 8 bases, with 12 bases between. Germline-derived CDR1 and CDR2 are MDHEN and SYDVKM. CDR3 sequence (DNA): TGTGCCAGCAGTTTATCCGGAGGCGGGGATGAGCAGTTCTTC. As protein: CASSLSGGGDEQFF.

This clonotype was picked up a small number of times. The rearrangement joins TRBV20-1 to TRBJ2-3; D unresolved. V lost 2 bases, J lost 1 base, and 10 bases lay in between. The CDR3 spans 14 residues. The germline V gene has CDR1 DFQATT and CDR2 SNEGSKA (reference sequence). The CDR3, as DNA: TGCAGTGCTAGACGGGCCTCCCGCACAGATACGCAGTATTTT. Translation gives CSARRASRTDTQYF.

This clonotype was detected a few times. The rearrangement uses TRBV28 and TRBJ2-1; TRBD1 aligns across 8 bases. Losses at the gene ends were 4 bases for V and 4 bases for J; bases not matched to a gene: 9. The CDR3 runs 16 residues. CDR1 is MDHEN and CDR2 is SYDVKM in the germline V gene. CDR3 amino acids: CASSSVRGRGYNEQFF. CDR3 DNA: TGTGCCAGCAGTTCCGTCAGGGGGCGCGGGTACAATGAGCAGTTCTTC.